This T cell receptor (beta chain) was recovered during a study of early T cells in non-severe SARS-CoV-2 infection. MiXCR, run by TCRdb on the 5' RACE reads, gives a single entry per CDR3 protein. Counted here are 70,000 to 90,000 distinct CDR3 sequences, about 15% occurring once; the ten biggest clones make up 5.5% to 7%. The sample was whole blood. This TCR was sampled from an adult who was a healthcare worker with PCR-confirmed SARS-CoV-2 infection or an uninfected control (not recorded which).

The CDR3 coding sequence is TGTGCCAGCGGTAGAGCGGGAGTGGGGGAGACCCAGTACTTC. This encodes CASGRAGVGETQYF. The V call is TRBV9, the J call TRBJ2-5; 8 nucleotides align to TRBD2. CDR3 length: 14 residues. Unmatched junction bases numbered 10, after V lost 7 bases and J lost 5 bases. Germline V lookup: CDR1 SGDLS, CDR2 YYNGEE.